Listed below are T cell receptor beta chains from one sample, sequenced in a study of CXCR3-negative and CXCR3-positive naive CD8 T cells. Using the 5' RACE reads, TCRdb records one entry per CDR3 protein without DNA. The sample has 45,000 to 55,000 distinct CDR3 sequences. Source material: memory CD8+ T cells from blood. Source of these receptors: a human donor in good health. Some clones in this sample may be carry-over from other donors' samples. The CDR3 runs from the conserved cysteine through the conserved F or W. Each record gives: V gene, J gene, CDR3 protein.

v_call: TRBV20-1
j_call: TRBJ2-3
cdr3_aa: CSASGSRNTQYF

v_call: TRBV7-9
j_call: TRBJ2-7
cdr3_aa: CASSIDRTSYEQYF

v_call: TRBV7-9
j_call: TRBJ1-1
cdr3_aa: CASSLPGRVGTEAFF

v_call: TRBV29-1
j_call: TRBJ2-7
cdr3_aa: CSGGTGLYEQYF

v_call: TRBV19
j_call: TRBJ2-1
cdr3_aa: CASSPSSGRNYNEQFF

v_call: TRBV29-1
j_call: TRBJ2-1
cdr3_aa: CSVDPTSGGPNAYNEQFF

v_call: TRBV21-1
j_call: TRBJ2-1
cdr3_aa: CATGSAGSSYNEQFF

v_call: TRBV10-1
j_call: TRBJ2-7
cdr3_aa: CASELGRNRLSYEQYF

v_call: TRBV6-4
j_call: TRBJ2-2
cdr3_aa: CASSDSEETGELFF

v_call: TRBV21-1
j_call: TRBJ2-7
cdr3_aa: CASSKLSGGRTYEQYF

v_call: TRBV15
j_call: TRBJ2-5
cdr3_aa: CATSRDPAQGFQETQYF

v_call: TRBV27
j_call: TRBJ2-1
cdr3_aa: CASSSGTGDYNEQFF

v_call: TRBV7-9
j_call: TRBJ2-3
cdr3_aa: CASSLAAGSSTDTQYF

v_call: TRBV12-3/TRBV12-4
j_call: TRBJ2-7
cdr3_aa: CANSRGGRDEQYF

v_call: TRBV29-1
j_call: TRBJ1-1
cdr3_aa: CSVGWTALNTEAFF

v_call: TRBV6-5
j_call: TRBJ2-7
cdr3_aa: CASSYSPGLSTPLDYEQYF

v_call: TRBV2
j_call: TRBJ2-1
cdr3_aa: CASSEALLVEGPNEQFF

v_call: TRBV27
j_call: TRBJ1-1
cdr3_aa: CASSEGGDEAFF

v_call: TRBV21-1
j_call: TRBJ2-1
cdr3_aa: CASSKARGFLPYNEQFF

v_call: TRBV29-1
j_call: TRBJ1-2
cdr3_aa: CSVERAGTNYGYTF

v_call: TRBV20-1
j_call: TRBJ2-5
cdr3_aa: CSARGPLAGGPETQYF

v_call: TRBV28
j_call: TRBJ2-5
cdr3_aa: CASSLQSPETQYF

v_call: TRBV6-2/TRBV6-3
j_call: TRBJ2-3
cdr3_aa: CASSWTSTDTQYF

v_call: TRBV28
j_call: TRBJ2-5
cdr3_aa: CASSEDRDTQETQYF

v_call: TRBV6-2/TRBV6-3
j_call: TRBJ1-2
cdr3_aa: CASNSGDYGYTF

v_call: TRBV28
j_call: TRBJ2-1
cdr3_aa: CASSFRGSLYNEQFF

v_call: TRBV3-1
j_call: TRBJ2-1
cdr3_aa: CASTDGERADNEQFF

v_call: TRBV5-5
j_call: TRBJ1-1
cdr3_aa: CASSLDSGTWNTEAFF

v_call: TRBV5-6
j_call: TRBJ1-2
cdr3_aa: CASSFPDRLYGYTF